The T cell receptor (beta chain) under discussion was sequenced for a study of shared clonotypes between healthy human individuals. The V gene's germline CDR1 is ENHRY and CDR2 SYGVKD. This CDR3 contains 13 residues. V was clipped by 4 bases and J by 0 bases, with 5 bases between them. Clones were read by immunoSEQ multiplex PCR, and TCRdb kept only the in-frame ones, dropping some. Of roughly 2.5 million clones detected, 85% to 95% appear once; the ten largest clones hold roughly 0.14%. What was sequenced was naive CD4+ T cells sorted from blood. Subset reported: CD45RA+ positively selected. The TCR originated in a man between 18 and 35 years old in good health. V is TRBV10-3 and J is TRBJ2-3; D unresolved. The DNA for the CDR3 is TGTGCCATCAGTGGGTTGAGCACAGATACGCAGTATTTT. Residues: CAISGLSTDTQYF.